This TCR beta chain was profiled in a study of blood T cell repertoires in COVID-19. On the study more broadly: Researchers got acute and convalescent COVID-19 samples from the United States, Italy and Spain. T cells, B-cell-depleted T cells, or PBMCs provided the cDNA or gDNA that served as material.

Germline V gene lookup returns CDR1 SGHVS and CDR2 FQNEAQ. Trimming removed 9 bases from V and 0 bases from J, with 11 bases in between. CDR3 size: 13 residues. In the source study's methods: Using reference gene primer amplification, nucleated cell counts were estimated. The method was immunoSEQ multiplex PCR; TCRdb's version includes in-frame clones alone and lacks a portion of them. The DNA was the basis for D and trimming; V, J and clone size are from that table. The sample consists of 180,000 or so clones, more than 75% of them appearing once. Sequenced material: peripheral blood. The TCR sequence derives from a man between 18 and 35 years old with active or convalescent COVID-19. This sequence joins TRBV7-8 and TRBJ1-1; D not certain. CDR3 in amino acids: CASRAGVNTEAFF. In DNA, the CDR3 is TGTGCCAGTCGAGCGGGTGTGAACACTGAAGCTTTCTTT.